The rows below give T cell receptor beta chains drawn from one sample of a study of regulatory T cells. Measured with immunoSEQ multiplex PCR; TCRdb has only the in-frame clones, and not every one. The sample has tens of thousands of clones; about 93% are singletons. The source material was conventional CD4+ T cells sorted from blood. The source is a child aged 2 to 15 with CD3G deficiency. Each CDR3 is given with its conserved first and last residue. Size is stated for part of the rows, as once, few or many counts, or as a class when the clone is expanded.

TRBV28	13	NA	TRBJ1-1	CASSLGAIAEAFF
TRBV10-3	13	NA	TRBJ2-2	CATQRENTGELFF
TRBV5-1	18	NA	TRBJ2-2	CASSPTVNSGRNTGELFF
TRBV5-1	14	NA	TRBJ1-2	CASSIGQGDYGYTF
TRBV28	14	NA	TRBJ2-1	CASSSGSIYNEQFF
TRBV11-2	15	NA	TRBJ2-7	CASSLVAGGAYEQYF
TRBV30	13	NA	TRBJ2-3	CARDVQGVYTQYF
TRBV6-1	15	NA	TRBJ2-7	CASSEGGLAGGKQYF
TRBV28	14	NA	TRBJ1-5	CASSWGVSGQPQHF
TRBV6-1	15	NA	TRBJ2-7	CASRLTSGRASEQYF
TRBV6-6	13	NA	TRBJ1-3	CASRTGSGNTIYF
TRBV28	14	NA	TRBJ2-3	CASSLRQKADTQYF
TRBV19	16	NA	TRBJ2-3	CASSIGLVAHTDTQYF
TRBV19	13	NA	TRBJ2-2	CASSGQGSGELFF
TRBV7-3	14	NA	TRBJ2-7	CASSFTGTGGEQYF
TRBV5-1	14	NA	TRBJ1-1	CASSADRANTEAFF
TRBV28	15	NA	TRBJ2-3	CASSTPGLGTDTQYF
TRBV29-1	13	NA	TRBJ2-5	CSALGTRGETQYF
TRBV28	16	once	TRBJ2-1	CASSTPTGVRYNEQFF
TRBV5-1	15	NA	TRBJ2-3	CASSPGVLPTDTQYF
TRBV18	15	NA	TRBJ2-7	CASSPRSGSGYEQYF
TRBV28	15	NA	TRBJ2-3	CATRLGGKGTDTQYF
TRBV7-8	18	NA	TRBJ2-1	CASSLVYENPSSYNEQFF
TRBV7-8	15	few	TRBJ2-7	CASSLSRDVTYEQYF
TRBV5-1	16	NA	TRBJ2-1	CASSSHSGSSYNEQFF
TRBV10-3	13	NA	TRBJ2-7	CAIRGTGYDEQYF
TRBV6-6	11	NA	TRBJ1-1	CASSFDTEAFF
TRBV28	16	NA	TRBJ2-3	CASSSGSGTYDDTQYF
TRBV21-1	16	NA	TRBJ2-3	CASSKKASGGPDTQYF
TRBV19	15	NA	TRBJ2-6	CASSTQGNGANVLTF
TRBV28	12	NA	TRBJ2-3	CASIGSGGTQYF
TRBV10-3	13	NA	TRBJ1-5	CAISEARNQPQHF
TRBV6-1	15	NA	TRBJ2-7	CASRRTEGYKYEQYF
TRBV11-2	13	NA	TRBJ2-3	CASSLDSWDTQYF
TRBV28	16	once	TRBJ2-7	CASSLEAGAGSYEQYF
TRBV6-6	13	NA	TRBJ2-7	CASSYGTHYEQYF
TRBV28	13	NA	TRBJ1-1	CASSPQGGTEAFF
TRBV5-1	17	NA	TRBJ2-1	CASSGGTSGRGANEQFF
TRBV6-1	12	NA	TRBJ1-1	CASSETGATAFF
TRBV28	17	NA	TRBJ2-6	CASSRTPLGSGANVLTF
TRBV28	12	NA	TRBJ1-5	CASSLGGQPQHF
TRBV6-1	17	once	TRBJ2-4	CASSVFGTGRAKNIQYF
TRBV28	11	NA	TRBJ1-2	CASSRGTGYTF
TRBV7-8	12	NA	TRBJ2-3	CASSLGADTQYF
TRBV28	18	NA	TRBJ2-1	CASSLVRTGTSGRGEQFF
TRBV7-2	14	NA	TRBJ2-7	CASSLEGGSYEQYF
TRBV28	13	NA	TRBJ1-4	CASSWGVGEKLFF
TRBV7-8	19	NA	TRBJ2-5	CASSSTIAVIPSWAETQYF
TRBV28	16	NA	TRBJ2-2	CASSFGGQINTGELFF
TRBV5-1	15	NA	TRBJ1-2	CASSLDIRDGYGYTF
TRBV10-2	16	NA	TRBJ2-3	CASSDPPGPAGDTQYF